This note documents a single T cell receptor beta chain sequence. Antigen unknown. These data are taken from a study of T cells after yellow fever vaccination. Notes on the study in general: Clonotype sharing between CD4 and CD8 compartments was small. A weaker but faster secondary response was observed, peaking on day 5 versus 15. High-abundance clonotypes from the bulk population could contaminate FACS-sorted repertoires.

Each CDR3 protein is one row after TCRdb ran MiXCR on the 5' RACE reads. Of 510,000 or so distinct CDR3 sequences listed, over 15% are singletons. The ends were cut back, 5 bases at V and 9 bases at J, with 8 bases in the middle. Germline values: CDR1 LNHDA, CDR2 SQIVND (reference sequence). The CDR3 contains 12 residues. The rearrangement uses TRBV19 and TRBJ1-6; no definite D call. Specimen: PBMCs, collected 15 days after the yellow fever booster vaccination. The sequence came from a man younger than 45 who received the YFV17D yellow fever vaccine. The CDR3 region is CASSSGRSPLHF. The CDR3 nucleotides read TGTGCCAGTAGTTCCGGGCGTTCACCCCTCCACTTT.